The rows below give T cell receptor beta chains drawn from one sample of a study of patients and donors after allogeneic stem cell transplantation. One entry per CDR3 protein, called by TCRdb with MiXCR from the RT-PCR reads. The sample has approximately 150,000 distinct CDR3 sequences; more than 20% are singletons. The sample consisted of blood, either unsorted or a sorted T cell fraction (not recorded which). These TCRs come from a human donor who was either an allogeneic HSCT recipient or a stem cell or donor lymphocyte infusion donor (not recorded which). It is not recorded whose cells these are; they may come from a transplant donor. Each CDR3 is given with its conserved first and last residue. The D gene is left open where the match is weak. Size is omitted from some rows. Given values are once, few, many or a class for expanded clones.

size	D	V	J	DNA	CDR3
NA	NA	TRBV10-3	TRBJ2-3	TGTGCCATCAGTGAGTCGGCGGGACTTTTGAGCACAGATACGCAGTATTTT	CAISESAGLLSTDTQYF
once	NA	TRBV5-1	TRBJ2-6	TGCGCCAGCCGGACAGACTCTGGGGCCAACGTCCTGACTTTC	CASRTDSGANVLTF
few	NA	TRBV6-2/TRBV6-3	TRBJ2-7	TGTGCCACGACCGGTGTCACCTCCTACGAGCAGTACTTC	CATTGVTSYEQYF
NA	NA	TRBV29-1	TRBJ1-1	TGCAGCGTTGAAGATTGGGGCCACACTGAAGCTTTCTTT	CSVEDWGHTEAFF
NA	NA	TRBV6-4	TRBJ2-7	TGTGCCAGCCTCTTGGACAGAAGCTCCTACGAGCAGTACTTC	CASLLDRSSYEQYF
NA	NA	TRBV27	TRBJ1-2	TGTGCCAGCAGTATGAACTCTAACTATGGCTACACCTTC	CASSMNSNYGYTF
NA	NA	TRBV15	TRBJ2-1	TGTGCCACCAGCAGAACCGACGGGGATTACAATGAGCAGTTCTTC	CATSRTDGDYNEQFF
NA	NA	TRBV3-1	TRBJ2-1	TGTGCCAGCAGCCTAAAGGGTAGGAGCTCCTACAATGAGCAGTTCTTC	CASSLKGRSSYNEQFF
many	NA	TRBV27	TRBJ1-2	TGTGCCAGCAGTGGGACTTTTGCCTCCAATGGCTACACCTTC	CASSGTFASNGYTF
few	TRBD1	TRBV5-1	TRBJ1-1	TGCGCCAGCAGCTTCCGACCCGGGACAGGGAGGGACACTGAAGCTTTCTTT	CASSFRPGTGRDTEAFF